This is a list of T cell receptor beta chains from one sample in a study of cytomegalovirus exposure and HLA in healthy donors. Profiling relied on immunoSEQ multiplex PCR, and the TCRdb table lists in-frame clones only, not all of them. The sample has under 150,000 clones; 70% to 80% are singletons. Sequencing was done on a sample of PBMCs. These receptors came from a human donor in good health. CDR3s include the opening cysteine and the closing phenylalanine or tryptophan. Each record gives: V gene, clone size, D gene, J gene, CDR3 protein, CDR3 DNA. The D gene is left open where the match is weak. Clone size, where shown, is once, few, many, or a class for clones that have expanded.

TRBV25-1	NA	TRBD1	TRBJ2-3	CASSRGRRDTQYF	TGTGCCAGCAGCAGGGGGCGTAGAGATACGCAGTATTTT
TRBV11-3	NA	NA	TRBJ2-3	CASSPGAQGTDTQYF	TGTGCCAGCAGCCCAGGGGCGCAGGGCACAGATACGCAGTATTTT
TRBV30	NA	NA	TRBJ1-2	CAWTPGGTNYGYTF	TGTGCCTGGACACCGGGGGGGACCAACTATGGCTACACCTTC
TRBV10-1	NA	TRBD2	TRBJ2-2	CASSRTSGRRGTGELFF	TGCGCCAGCTCCCGGACTAGCGGGAGGAGGGGCACCGGGGAGCTGTTTTTT
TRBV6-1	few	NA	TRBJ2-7	CASSERRSLAEQYF	TGTGCCAGCAGTGAACGTCGAAGTCTGGCCGAGCAGTACTTC
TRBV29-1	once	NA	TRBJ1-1	CSVTGEGGKNTEAFF	TGCAGCGTCACGGGGGAGGGAGGGAAGAACACTGAAGCTTTCTTT
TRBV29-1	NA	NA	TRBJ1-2	CSVGQNTGYGYTF	TGCAGCGTTGGGCAGAACACAGGTTATGGCTACACCTTC
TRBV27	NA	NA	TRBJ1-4	CASSRGAGEKLFF	TGTGCCAGCAGTCGGGGTGCTGGTGAAAAACTGTTTTTT
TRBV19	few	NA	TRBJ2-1	CASSWPWSYNEQFF	TGTGCCAGTAGTTGGCCCTGGTCCTACAATGAGCAGTTCTTC
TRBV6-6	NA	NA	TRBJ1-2	CASSADRGGYTF	TGTGCCAGCAGCGCAGACAGAGGTGGCTACACCTTC
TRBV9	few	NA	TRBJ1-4	CASSVGQTNEKLFF	TGTGCCAGCAGCGTTGGACAAACTAATGAAAAACTGTTTTTT
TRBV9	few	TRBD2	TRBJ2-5	CASSLTGRSGRLETQYF	TGTGCCAGCAGCTTAACAGGACGGAGCGGGAGGCTGGAGACCCAGTACTTC
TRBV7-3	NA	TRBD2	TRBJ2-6	CASSPHQRGAGANVLTF	TGTGCCAGCAGCCCTCATCAACGGGGGGCTGGGGCCAACGTCCTGACTTTC
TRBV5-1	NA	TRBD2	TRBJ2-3	CASRLTSGTDTQYF	TGCGCCAGCAGGTTGACTAGCGGCACAGATACGCAGTATTTT
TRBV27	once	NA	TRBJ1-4	CASSLGPMVEKLFF	TGTGCCAGCAGTTTAGGCCCGATGGTGGAAAAACTGTTTTTT
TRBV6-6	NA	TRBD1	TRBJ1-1	CASSSPVTGTGSEAFF	TGTGCCAGCAGTTCACCGGTTACCGGGACAGGGAGTGAAGCTTTCTTT
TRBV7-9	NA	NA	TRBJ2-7	CASSLDLEQYF	TGTGCCAGCAGCTTAGATCTCGAGCAGTACTTC
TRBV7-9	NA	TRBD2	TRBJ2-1	CASSPILAASYNEQFF	TGTGCCAGCAGCCCGATACTAGCGGCGTCCTACAATGAGCAGTTCTTC
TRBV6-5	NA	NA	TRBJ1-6	CASSSGTVNSPLHF	TGTGCCAGCAGCAGCGGGACGGTAAATTCACCCCTCCACTTT
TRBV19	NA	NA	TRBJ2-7	CASSIWQGGTNEQYF	TGTGCCAGTAGTATCTGGCAGGGGGGAACAAACGAGCAGTACTTC
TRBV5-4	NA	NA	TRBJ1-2	CASSSRRTEGSYGYTF	TGTGCCAGCAGCTCGCGCCGGACAGAAGGATCCTATGGCTACACCTTC
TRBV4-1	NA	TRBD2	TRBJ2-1	CASSQLGGTSGYYNEQFF	TGCGCCAGCAGCCAACTGGGTGGGACTAGCGGATACTACAATGAGCAGTTCTTC
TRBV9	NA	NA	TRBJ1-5	CASSSGHSNQPQHF	TGTGCCAGCAGTAGCGGACACTCCAATCAGCCCCAGCATTTT
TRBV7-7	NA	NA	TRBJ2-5	CASSRSQQETQYF	TGTGCCAGCAGCCGGAGCCAACAAGAGACCCAGTACTTC
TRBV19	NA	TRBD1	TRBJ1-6	CASRRETGTENSPLHF	TGTGCCAGTAGGCGCGAGACCGGGACAGAGAATTCACCCCTCCACTTT
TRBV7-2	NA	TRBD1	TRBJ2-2	CASSSPRAGGYTGELFF	TGTGCCAGCAGCTCCCCGCGGGCAGGGGGATACACCGGGGAGCTGTTTTTT
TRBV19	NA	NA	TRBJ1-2	CASGSQGSTF	TGTGCCAGTGGTTCGCAGGGTTCCACCTTC
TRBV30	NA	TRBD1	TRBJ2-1	CAWNRDSYNEQFF	TGTGCCTGGAACAGGGACAGCTACAATGAGCAGTTCTTC
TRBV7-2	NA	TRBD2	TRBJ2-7	CASSLAGTSSNYEQYF	TGTGCCAGCAGCTTAGCAGGGACTAGCAGTAACTACGAGCAGTACTTC
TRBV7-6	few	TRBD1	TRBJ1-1	CASSFFFRDRESSNTEAFF	TGTGCCAGCAGCTTTTTCTTCCGGGACAGGGAGAGTTCGAACACTGAAGCTTTCTTT
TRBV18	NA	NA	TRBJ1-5	CASSPFKFGGNQPQHF	TGTGCCAGCTCACCTTTTAAGTTCGGGGGCAATCAGCCCCAGCATTTT
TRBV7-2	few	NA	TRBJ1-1	CASSLWGGGTEAFF	TGTGCCAGCAGCTTATGGGGGGGAGGCACTGAAGCTTTCTTT
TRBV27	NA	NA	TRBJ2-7	CASSRLGAFYEQYF	TGTGCCAGCAGTAGGCTGGGGGCGTTCTACGAGCAGTACTTC
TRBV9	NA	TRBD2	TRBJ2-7	CASSPRGAGGWEQYF	TGTGCCAGCAGCCCGAGGGGAGCGGGGGGTTGGGAGCAGTACTTC
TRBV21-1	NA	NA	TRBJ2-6	CATLAGWSSGANVLTF	TGTGCCACCCTAGCGGGATGGAGCTCTGGGGCCAACGTCCTGACTTTC
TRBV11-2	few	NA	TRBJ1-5	CASSLEPGQPQHF	TGTGCCAGCAGCTTAGAGCCGGGTCAGCCCCAGCATTTT
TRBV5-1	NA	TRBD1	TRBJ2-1	CASSSTGGSYNEQFF	TGCGCCAGCAGCTCGACAGGGGGCTCCTACAATGAGCAGTTCTTC
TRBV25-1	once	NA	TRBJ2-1	CASSETGSSYNEQFF	TGTGCCAGCAGTGAGACGGGTAGCTCCTACAATGAGCAGTTCTTC